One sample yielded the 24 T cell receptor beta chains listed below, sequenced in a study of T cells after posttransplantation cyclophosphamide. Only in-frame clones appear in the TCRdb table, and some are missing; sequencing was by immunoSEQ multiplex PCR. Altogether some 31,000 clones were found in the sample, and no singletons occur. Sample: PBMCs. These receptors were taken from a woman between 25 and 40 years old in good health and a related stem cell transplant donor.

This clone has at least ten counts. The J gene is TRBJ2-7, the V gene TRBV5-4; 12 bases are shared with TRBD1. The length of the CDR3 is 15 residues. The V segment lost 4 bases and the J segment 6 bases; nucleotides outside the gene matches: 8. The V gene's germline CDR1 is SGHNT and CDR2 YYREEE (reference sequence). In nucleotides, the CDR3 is TGTGCCAGCAGCGAGGGACAGGGGGCATTCAGCGAGCAGTACTTC. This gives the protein CASSEGQGAFSEQYF.

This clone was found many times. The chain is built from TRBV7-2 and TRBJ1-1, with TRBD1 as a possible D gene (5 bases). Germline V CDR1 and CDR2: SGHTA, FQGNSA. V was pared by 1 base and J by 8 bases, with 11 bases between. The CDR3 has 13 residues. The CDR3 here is CASSLVSGGEAFF. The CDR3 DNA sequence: TGTGCCAGCAGCTTAGTTTCGGGGGGGGAAGCTTTCTTT.

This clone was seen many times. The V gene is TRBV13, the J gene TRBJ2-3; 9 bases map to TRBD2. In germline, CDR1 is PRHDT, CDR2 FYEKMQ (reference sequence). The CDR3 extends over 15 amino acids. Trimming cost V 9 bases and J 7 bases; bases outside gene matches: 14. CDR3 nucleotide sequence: TGTGCCAGTATTGAGCGGGGGGCCCCCTCTAATACGCAGTATTTT. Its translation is CASIERGAPSNTQYF.

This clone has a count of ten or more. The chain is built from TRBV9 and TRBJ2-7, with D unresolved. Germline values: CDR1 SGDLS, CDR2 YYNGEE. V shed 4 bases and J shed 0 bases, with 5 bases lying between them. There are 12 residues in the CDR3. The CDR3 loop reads CASSPGSYEQYF. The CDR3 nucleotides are TGTGCCAGCAGCCCGGGCTCCTACGAGCAGTACTTC.

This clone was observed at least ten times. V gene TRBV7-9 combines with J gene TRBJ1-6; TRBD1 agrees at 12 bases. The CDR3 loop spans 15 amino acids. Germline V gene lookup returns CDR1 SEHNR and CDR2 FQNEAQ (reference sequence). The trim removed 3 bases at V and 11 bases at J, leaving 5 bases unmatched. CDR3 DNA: TGTGCCAGCAGCTTTATTAGGGACAGGGGGCCACCCCTCCACTTT. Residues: CASSFIRDRGPPLHF.

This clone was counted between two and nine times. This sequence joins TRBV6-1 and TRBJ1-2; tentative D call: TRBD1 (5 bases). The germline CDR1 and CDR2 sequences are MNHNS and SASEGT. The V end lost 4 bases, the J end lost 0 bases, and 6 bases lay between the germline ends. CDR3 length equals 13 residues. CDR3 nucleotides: TGTGCCAGCAGTGTGACAGCTAACTATGGCTACACCTTC. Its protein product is CASSVTANYGYTF.

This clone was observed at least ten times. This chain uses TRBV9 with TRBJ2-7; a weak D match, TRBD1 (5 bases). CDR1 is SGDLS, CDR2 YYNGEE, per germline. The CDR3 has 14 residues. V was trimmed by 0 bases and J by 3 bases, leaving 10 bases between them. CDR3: CASSVGPRDYEQYF. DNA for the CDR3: TGTGCCAGCAGCGTAGGGCCCAGGGACTACGAGCAGTACTTC.

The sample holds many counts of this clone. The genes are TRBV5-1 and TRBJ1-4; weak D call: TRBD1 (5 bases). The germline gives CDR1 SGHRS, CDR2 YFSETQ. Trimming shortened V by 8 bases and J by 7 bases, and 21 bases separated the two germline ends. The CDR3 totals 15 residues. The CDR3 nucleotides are TGCGCCAGTCGTACCCAGGGCAGGGAAACTGAAAAACTGTTTTTT. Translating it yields CASRTQGRETEKLFF.

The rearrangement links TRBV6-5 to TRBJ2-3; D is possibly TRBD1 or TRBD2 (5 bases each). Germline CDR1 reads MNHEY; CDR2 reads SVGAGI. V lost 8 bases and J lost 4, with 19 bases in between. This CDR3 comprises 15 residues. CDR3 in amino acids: CASHKWQGAPDTQYF. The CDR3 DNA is TGTGCCAGCCATAAGTGGCAGGGAGCCCCAGATACGCAGTATTTT.

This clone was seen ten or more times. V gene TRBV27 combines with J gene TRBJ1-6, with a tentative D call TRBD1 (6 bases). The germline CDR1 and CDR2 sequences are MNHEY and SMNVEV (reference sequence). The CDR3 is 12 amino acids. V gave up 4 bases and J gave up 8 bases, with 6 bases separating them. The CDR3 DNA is TGTGCCAGCAGTTACAGGGATTCACCCCTCCACTTT. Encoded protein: CASSYRDSPLHF.

Here the CDR3 DNA reads TGTGCCAGCAGCCCGGGGACAGGGGGGGCCACCGGGGAGCTGTTTTTT. This gives the protein CASSPGTGGATGELFF. The J gene is TRBJ2-2, the V gene TRBV11-3; 11 bases fit TRBD1. Trimming cost V 5 bases and J 4 bases; bases outside gene matches: 6. Germline CDR1 reads SGHNT; CDR2 reads YENEEA. The CDR3 loop spans 16 amino acids.

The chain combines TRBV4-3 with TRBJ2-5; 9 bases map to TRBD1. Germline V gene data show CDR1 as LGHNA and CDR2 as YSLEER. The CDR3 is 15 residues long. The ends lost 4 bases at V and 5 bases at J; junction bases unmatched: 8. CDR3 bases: TGCGCCAGCAGCCGAACCGGGACAGGGTCTGAGACCCAGTACTTC. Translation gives CASSRTGTGSETQYF.

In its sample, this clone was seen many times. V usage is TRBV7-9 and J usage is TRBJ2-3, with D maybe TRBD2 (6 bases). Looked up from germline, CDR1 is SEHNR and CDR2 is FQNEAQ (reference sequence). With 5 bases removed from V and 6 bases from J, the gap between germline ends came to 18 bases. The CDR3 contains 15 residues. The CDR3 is CASSPPFGGPDTQYF. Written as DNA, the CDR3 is TGTGCCAGCAGCCCACCTTTCGGGGGTCCGGATACGCAGTATTTT.

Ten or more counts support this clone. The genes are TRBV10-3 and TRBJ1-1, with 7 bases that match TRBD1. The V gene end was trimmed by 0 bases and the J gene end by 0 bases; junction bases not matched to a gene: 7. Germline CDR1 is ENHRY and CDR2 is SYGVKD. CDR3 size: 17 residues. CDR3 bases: TGTGCCATCAGTGAGTCTAGAGGGGGCGGAATGAACACTGAAGCTTTCTTT. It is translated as CAISESRGGGMNTEAFF.

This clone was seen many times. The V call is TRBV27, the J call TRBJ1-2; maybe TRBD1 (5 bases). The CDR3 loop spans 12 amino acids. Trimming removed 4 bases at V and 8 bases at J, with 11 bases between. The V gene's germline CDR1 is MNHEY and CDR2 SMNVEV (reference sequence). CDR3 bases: TGTGCCAGCAGTTCCGGACAAGCAGGCTACACCTTC. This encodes CASSSGQAGYTF.

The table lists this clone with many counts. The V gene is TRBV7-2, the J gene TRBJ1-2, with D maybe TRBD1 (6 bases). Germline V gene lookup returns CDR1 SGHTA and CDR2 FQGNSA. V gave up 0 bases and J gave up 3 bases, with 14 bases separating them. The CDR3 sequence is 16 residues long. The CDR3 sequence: CASSLAAGAFDYGYTF. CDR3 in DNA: TGTGCCAGCAGCTTAGCGGCGGGGGCGTTTGACTATGGCTACACCTTC.

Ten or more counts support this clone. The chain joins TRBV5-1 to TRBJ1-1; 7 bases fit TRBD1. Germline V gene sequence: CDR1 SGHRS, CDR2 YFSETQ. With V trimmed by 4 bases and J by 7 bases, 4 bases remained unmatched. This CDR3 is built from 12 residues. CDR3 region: CASSKDRNEAFF. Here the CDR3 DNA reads TGCGCCAGCAGCAAGGACAGGAATGAAGCTTTCTTT.

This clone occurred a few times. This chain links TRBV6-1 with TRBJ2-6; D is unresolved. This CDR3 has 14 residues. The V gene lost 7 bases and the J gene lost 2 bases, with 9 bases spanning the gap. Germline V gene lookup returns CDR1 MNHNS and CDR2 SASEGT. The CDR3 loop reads CASTPGTGANVLTF. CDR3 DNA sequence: TGTGCCAGCACCCCAGGTACTGGGGCCAACGTCCTGACTTTC.

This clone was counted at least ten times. Written as DNA, the CDR3 is TGTGCCAGCAGCCGGACACCCCACAATGAGCAGTTCTTC. Its translation: CASSRTPHNEQFF. V and J are TRBV6-5 and TRBJ2-1, with D maybe TRBD1 (5 bases). The CDR3 loop spans 13 amino acids. Trimming pared 6 bases from V and 5 bases from J, leaving 11 bases between. CDR1 is MNHEY, CDR2 SVGAGI, per germline.

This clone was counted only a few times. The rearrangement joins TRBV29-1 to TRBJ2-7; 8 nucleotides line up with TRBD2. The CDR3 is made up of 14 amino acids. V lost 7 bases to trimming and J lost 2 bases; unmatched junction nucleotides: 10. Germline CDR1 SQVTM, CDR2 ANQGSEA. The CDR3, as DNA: TGCAGCGCTGCGTTGACGGGGGGGCCCTACGAGCAGTACTTC. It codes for CSAALTGGPYEQYF.

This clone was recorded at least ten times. CDR3 sequence: CASSYSTGGGYTF. In nucleotides, the CDR3 is TGTGCCAGCAGTTACTCGACAGGAGGAGGCTACACCTTC. The rearrangement joins TRBV6-2 or TRBV6-3 to TRBJ1-2, with a possible D match to TRBD1 (6 bases). V was shortened by 0 bases and J by 8 bases, with 10 bases between the two germline ends. Germline V CDR1 and CDR2: MNHEY, SVGEGT. This CDR3 is 13 amino acids long.

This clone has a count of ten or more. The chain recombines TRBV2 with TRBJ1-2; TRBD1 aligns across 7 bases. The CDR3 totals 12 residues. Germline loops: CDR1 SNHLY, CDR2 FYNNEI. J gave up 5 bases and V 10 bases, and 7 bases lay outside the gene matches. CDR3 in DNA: TGTGCCAACCAGGGGGAGGGGTATGGCTACACCTTC. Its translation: CANQGEGYGYTF.

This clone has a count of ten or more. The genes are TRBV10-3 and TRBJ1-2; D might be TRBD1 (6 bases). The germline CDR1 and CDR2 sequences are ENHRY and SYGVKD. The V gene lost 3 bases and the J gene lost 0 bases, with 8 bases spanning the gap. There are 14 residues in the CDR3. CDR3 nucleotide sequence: TGTGCCATCAGTGATGGGGGCGCTAACTATGGCTACACCTTC. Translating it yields CAISDGGANYGYTF.

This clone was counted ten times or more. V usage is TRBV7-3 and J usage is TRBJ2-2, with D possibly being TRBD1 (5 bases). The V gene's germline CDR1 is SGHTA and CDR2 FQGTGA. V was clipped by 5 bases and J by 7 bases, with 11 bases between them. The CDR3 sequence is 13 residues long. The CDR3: CASSPGLIGELFF. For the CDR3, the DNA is TGTGCCAGCAGCCCAGGGTTAATCGGGGAGCTGTTTTTT.